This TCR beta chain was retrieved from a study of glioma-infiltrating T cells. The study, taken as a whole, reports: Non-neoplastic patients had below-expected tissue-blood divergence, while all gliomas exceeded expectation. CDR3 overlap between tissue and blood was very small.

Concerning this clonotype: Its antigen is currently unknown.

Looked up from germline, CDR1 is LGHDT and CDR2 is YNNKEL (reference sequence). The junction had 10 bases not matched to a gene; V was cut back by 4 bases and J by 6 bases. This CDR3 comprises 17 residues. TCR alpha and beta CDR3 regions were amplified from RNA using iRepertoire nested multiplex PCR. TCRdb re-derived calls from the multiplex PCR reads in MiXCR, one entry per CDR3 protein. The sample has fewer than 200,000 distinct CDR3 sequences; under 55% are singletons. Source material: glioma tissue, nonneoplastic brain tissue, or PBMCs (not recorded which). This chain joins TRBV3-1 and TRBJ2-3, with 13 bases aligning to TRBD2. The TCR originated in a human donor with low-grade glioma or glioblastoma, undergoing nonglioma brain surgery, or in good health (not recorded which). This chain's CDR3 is CASSLRLGTSGEDTQYF. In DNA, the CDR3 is TGTGCCAGCAGCCTGAGGCTCGGGACTAGCGGGGAGGATACGCAGTATTTT.